The rows below give T cell receptor beta chains drawn from one sample of a study of post-analysis software for immune sequencing data. TCRdb independently ran MiXCR on the PCR reads; one entry per CDR3 protein. Of about 770,000 distinct CDR3 sequences in the sample, about 43% were seen once. The material sequenced was blood. The receptors were gathered from a girl aged 10-17 years with multiple sclerosis. The CDR3 runs from the conserved cysteine through the conserved F or W. The order of the fields is clone size, D gene, V gene, J gene, CDR3 protein, CDR3 DNA. D genes are given only for firm matches. Not every row has a clone size; where given, it reads once, few, many or a size class.

.	TRBD1	TRBV28	TRBJ1-5	CASTPWAGGVSQPQHF	TGTGCCAGCACCCCCTGGGCAGGGGGCGTCAGTCAGCCCCAGCATTTT
few	.	TRBV7-2	TRBJ2-5	CAGGDSVTQYF	TGTGCCGGAGGAGACTCAGTGACCCAGTACTTC
.	.	TRBV29-1	TRBJ2-6	CSVPGLGSSGANVLTF	TGCAGCGTTCCGGGACTGGGATCGTCTGGGGCCAACGTCCTGACTTTC
.	TRBD2	TRBV7-9	TRBJ2-1	CASSPNVGGRITNEQFF	TGTGCCAGCAGCCCCAATGTGGGGGGGAGGATCACGAATGAGCAGTTCTTC
few	.	TRBV2	TRBJ2-1	CASRQGWAPNEQFF	TGTGCCAGCAGGCAGGGGTGGGCTCCCAATGAGCAGTTCTTC
.	.	TRBV5-1	TRBJ1-4	CASSLWGSVTTNEKLFF	TGCGCCAGCAGCTTATGGGGGTCGGTGACAACTAATGAAAAACTGTTTTTT
.	.	TRBV6-2/TRBV6-3	TRBJ1-5	CASSPRWRDDQPQHF	TGTGCCAGCAGTCCTCGTTGGAGGGATGACCAGCCCCAGCATTTT
few	.	TRBV25-1	TRBJ2-5	CASRGAGTQETQYF	TGTGCCAGCAGGGGGGCAGGGACGCAAGAGACCCAGTACTTC
once	.	TRBV6-5	TRBJ2-7	CASSSVGQGGEQYF	TGTGCCAGCAGTTCGGTTGGGCAGGGGGGCGAGCAGTACTTC
.	TRBD1	TRBV6-6	TRBJ1-2	CASSYLTTGRYGYTF	TGTGCCAGCAGTTACCTAACGACAGGGAGGTATGGCTACACCTTC
.	.	TRBV20-1	TRBJ2-7	CSASPLTGVGYEQYF	TGCAGTGCCTCTCCCTTAACTGGGGTAGGGTACGAGCAGTACTTC
.	.	TRBV7-9	TRBJ2-4	CASSLVDGTAKNIQYF	TGTGCCAGCAGCTTAGTCGATGGGACAGCCAAAAACATTCAGTACTTC
.	.	TRBV7-2	TRBJ2-7	CASSLETGPYEQYF	TGTGCCAGCAGCTTAGAGACGGGGCCCTACGAGCAGTACTTC
.	.	TRBV9	TRBJ2-3	CASSKARGVPKITDTQYF	TGTGCCAGCAGCAAGGCCAGGGGGGTCCCGAAGATCACAGATACGCAGTATTTT
.	TRBD2	TRBV20-1	TRBJ2-1	CSARGWGTSGSWSGTGEQFF	TGCAGTGCTAGAGGGTGGGGGACTAGCGGGAGCTGGTCGGGGACAGGTGAGCAGTTCTTC
.	TRBD2	TRBV7-3	TRBJ2-5	CASSLGVAGVRETQYF	TGTGCCAGCAGCTTAGGAGTAGCGGGAGTTCGTGAGACCCAGTACTTC
.	TRBD2	TRBV3-1	TRBJ2-5	CASSQDSGRRAETQYF	TGTGCCAGCAGCCAAGATTCCGGGAGGCGCGCAGAGACCCAGTACTTC
.	.	TRBV5-1	TRBJ2-3	CASSLGWEWTDTQYF	TGCGCCAGCAGCTTGGGTTGGGAGTGGACAGATACGCAGTATTTT
.	.	TRBV10-3	TRBJ2-4	CAVREDIGGNIQYF	TGTGCCGTCAGGGAAGACATTGGGGGAAACATTCAGTACTTC
few	.	TRBV7-9	TRBJ2-3	CASAYSGTATDTQYF	TGTGCCAGCGCTTATTCGGGGACGGCTACGGATACGCAGTATTTT
.	TRBD1	TRBV7-6	TRBJ2-5	CASSFQTGGTGEQYF	TGTGCCAGCAGCTTTCAGACAGGGGGTACGGGAGAGCAGTACTTC
few	.	TRBV7-9	TRBJ2-7	CASSHGSGEQYF	TGTGCCAGCAGCCACGGGTCCGGGGAGCAGTACTTC
.	TRBD2	TRBV5-6	TRBJ2-1	CASSSGTSAEEFF	TGTGCCAGCAGCTCAGGGACTAGCGCCGAAGAGTTCTTC
.	TRBD1	TRBV6-1	TRBJ2-7	CAILRRQGGSYEQYF	TGTGCCATCCTCAGGCGACAGGGGGGCTCCTACGAGCAGTACTTC
.	.	TRBV9	TRBJ1-1	CASSAGSGNTEAFF	TGTGCCAGCAGCGCGGGCTCTGGGAACACTGAAGCTTTCTTT
.	.	TRBV4-3	TRBJ2-5	CASSQGVGGYNEQYF	TGCGCCAGCAGCCAAGGCGTCGGGGGTTACAATGAGCAGTACTTC